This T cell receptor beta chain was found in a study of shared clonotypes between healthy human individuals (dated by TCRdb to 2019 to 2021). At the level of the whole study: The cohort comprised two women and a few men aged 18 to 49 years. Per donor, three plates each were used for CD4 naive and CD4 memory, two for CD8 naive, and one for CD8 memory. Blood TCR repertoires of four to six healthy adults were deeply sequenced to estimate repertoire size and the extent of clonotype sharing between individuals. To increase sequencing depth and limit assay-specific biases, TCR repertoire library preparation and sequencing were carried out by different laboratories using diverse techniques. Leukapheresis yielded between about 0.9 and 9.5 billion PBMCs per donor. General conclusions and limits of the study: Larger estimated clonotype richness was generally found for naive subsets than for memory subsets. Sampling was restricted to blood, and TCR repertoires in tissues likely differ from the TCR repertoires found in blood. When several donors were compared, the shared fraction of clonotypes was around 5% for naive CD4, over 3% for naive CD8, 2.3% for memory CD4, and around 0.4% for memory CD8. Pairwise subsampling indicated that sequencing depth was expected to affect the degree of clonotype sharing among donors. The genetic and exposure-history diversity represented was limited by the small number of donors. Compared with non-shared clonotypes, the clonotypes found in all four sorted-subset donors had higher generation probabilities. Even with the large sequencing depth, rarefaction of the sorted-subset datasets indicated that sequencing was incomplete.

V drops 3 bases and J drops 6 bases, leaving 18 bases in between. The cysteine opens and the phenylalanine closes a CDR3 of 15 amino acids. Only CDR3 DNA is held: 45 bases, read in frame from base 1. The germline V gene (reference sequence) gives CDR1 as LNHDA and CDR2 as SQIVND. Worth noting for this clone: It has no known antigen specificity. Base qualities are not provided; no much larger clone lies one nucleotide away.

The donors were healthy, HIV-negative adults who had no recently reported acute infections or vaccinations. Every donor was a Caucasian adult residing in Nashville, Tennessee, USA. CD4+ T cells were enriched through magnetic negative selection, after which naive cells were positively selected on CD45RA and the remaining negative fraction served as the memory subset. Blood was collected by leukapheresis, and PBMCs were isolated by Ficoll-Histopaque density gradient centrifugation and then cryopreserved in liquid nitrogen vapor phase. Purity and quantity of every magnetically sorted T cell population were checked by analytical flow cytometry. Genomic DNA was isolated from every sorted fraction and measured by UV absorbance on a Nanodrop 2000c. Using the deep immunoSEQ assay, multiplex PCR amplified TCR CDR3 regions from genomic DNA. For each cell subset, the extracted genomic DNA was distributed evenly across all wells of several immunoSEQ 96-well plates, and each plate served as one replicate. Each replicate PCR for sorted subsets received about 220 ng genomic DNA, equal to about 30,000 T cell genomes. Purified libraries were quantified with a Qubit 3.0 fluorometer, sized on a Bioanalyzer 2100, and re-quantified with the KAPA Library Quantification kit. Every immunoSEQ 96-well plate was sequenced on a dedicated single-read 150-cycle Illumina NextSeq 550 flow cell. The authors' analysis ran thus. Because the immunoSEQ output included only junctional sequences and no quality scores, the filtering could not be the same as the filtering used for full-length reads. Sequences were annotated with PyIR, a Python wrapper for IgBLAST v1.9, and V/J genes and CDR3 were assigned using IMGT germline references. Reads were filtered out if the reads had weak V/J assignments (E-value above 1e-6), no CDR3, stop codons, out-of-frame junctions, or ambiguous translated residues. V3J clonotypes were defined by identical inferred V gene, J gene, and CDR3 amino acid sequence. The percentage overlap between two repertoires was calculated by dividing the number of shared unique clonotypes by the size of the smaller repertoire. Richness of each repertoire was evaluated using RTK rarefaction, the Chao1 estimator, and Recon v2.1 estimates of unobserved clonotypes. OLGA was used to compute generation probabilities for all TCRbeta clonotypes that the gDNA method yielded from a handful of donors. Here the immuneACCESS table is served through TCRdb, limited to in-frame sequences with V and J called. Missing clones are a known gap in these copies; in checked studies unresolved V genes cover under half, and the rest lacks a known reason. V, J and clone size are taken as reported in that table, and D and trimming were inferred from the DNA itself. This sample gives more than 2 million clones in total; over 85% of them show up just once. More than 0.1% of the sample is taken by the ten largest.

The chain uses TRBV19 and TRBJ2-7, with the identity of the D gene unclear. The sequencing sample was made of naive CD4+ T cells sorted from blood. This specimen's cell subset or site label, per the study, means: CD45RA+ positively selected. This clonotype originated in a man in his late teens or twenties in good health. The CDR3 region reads CASSISRTIPSEQYF. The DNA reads TGTGCCAGTAGTATTAGCCGGACGATCCCTTCCGAGCAGTACTTC.